A selection of T cell receptor beta chains follows, all from one sample in a study of T cell changes during pregnancy in multiple sclerosis. Sequencing used immunoSEQ multiplex PCR; TCRdb keeps in-frame clones, though not all of them. The table lists 55,000 to 95,000 clones, around nine tenths of them singletons. The sample was peripheral blood, taken in the second trimester of pregnancy. The receptors here all came from a female donor in good health, enrolled as a control in a pregnancy study. CDR3s leave out the opening cysteine and the closing phenylalanine or tryptophan.

V	J	CDR3
TRBV7-9	TRBJ1-3	ASSLEERGLSDTIY
TRBV18	TRBJ1-6	ASSPRTGGSPLH
TRBV5-6	TRBJ1-4	ASSRSYTPNEKLF
TRBV14	TRBJ2-2	ASSQAGTENTGELF
TRBV7-3	TRBJ1-1	ASSSTGGEAEAF
TRBV20-1	TRBJ1-2	SANEGYGYT
TRBV5-1	TRBJ1-6	ASSSRDRQSPLH
TRBV14	TRBJ1-2	ASSQASGGTNYGYT
TRBV7-9	TRBJ2-2	ASSFSGDYTGELF
TRBV10-3	TRBJ1-2	AVQGSGYGYT
TRBV4-3	TRBJ1-2	ASSQGRDRVGYT
TRBV7-3	TRBJ1-1	ASSFRQGTEAF
TRBV10-2	TRBJ2-7	ASSETRDTGTSVYEQY
TRBV6-5	TRBJ2-7	ASSYGAKTYLEQY
TRBV19	TRBJ1-4	ASSRGLANEKLF
TRBV7-9	TRBJ2-2	ASRYGTDTGELF
TRBV19	TRBJ2-2	ASSMIGGPLGELF
TRBV5-5	TRBJ1-1	ASRSGMNTEAF
TRBV14	TRBJ2-2	ASSQDIANTGELF
TRBV4-2	TRBJ1-3	ASSPMVGGAGNTIY
TRBV19	TRBJ1-2	ASRQQLYYGYT
TRBV29-1	TRBJ1-5	SAGSGLHQPQH
TRBV29-1	TRBJ2-3	SYRGLGNTQY
TRBV7-2	TRBJ1-2	ASSSTGLKLH
TRBV4-2	TRBJ1-2	ASSQDYPGGAGGYT
TRBV5-6	TRBJ1-6	ASSKQGANSPLH
TRBV9	TRBJ2-6	ASSETTGTGANVLT
TRBV15	TRBJ2-3	ATSSDPGTGPLSTDTQY
TRBV18	TRBJ2-7	ASSPPGQGIYEQY
TRBV7-2	TRBJ2-1	ASSWGQDYNEQF
TRBV6-5	TRBJ2-1	ASSKAGTTNNEQF
TRBV2	TRBJ1-2	ASSGTLNYGHT
TRBV4-1	TRBJ1-1	ASSQAGTGALNTEAF
TRBV6-5	TRBJ1-2	ASSYGHFYT
TRBV19	TRBJ1-1	ASRPPTGTGTEAF
TRBV6-1	TRBJ1-2	ASSGWQAAGYT
TRBV28	TRBJ1-5	ATLQGREPQH
TRBV10-3	TRBJ1-2	AISLGQGGDGYT
TRBV7-2	TRBJ2-1	ASSLELAYNEQF
TRBV14	TRBJ1-1	ASSQGQPEAF
TRBV27	TRBJ1-4	ASGGAGANEKLF
TRBV9	TRBJ1-5	ASSPGSGSGQPQH
TRBV4-3	TRBJ1-5	ASSQAHEQPQH
TRBV6-5	TRBJ2-1	ASSYSGMGAEQF
TRBV18	TRBJ1-3	ASSPPSRAGNTIY
TRBV30	TRBJ1-1	AWSRGQAPEAF
TRBV27	TRBJ2-7	ASSRQGIHEQY
TRBV29-1	TRBJ2-5	SVERDRDQETQY
TRBV7-9	TRBJ2-2	ASSLARRELF
TRBV30	TRBJ1-6	AWARTINSPLH
TRBV4-2	TRBJ1-2	ASSPPGTANYGYT
TRBV5-1	TRBJ2-7	ASSLASASYEQY
TRBV4-3	TRBJ2-7	ASSQATGLGEQY
TRBV4-3	TRBJ2-5	ASSQTGTGEETQY